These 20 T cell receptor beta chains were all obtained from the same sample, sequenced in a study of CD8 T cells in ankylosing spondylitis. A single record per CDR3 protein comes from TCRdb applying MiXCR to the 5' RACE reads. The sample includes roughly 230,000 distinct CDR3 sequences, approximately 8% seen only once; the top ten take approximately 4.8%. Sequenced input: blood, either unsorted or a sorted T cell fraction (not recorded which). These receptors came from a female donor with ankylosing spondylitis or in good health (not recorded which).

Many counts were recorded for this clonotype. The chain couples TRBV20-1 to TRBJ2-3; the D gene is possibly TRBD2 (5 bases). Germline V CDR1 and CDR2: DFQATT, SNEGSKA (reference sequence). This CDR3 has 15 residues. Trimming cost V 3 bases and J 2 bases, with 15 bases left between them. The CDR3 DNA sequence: TGCAGTGCTAGTGGCGCGGAGGCGTTCACAGATACGCAGTATTTT. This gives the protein CSASGAEAFTDTQYF.

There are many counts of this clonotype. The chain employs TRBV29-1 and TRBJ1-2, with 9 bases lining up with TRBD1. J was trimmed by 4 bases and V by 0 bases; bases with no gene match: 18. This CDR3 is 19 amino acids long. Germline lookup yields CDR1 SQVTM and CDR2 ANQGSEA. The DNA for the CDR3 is TGCAGCGTTGAAGATTTCCCTACAGGGGGCGAGTTGGATACCTATGGCTACACCTTC. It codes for CSVEDFPTGGELDTYGYTF.

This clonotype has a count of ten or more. This CDR3 is CASSAIGGSGELFF. CDR3 nucleotide sequence: TGTGCCAGCAGTGCCATCGGGGGCTCCGGGGAGCTGTTTTTT. This chain joins TRBV6-1 and TRBJ2-2; D might be TRBD1 or TRBD2, each matching 6 bases. The ends were cut back, 4 bases at V and 6 bases at J, with 12 bases in the middle. CDR1 is MNHNS, CDR2 SASEGT, per germline. CDR3 size: 14 residues.

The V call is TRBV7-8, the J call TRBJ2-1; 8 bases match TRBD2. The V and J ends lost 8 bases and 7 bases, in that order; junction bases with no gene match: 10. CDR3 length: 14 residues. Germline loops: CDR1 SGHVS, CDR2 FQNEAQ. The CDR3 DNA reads TGTGCCAGCGACCCGGGAGGGGGTTATAATGAGCAGTTCTTC. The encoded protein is CASDPGGGYNEQFF.

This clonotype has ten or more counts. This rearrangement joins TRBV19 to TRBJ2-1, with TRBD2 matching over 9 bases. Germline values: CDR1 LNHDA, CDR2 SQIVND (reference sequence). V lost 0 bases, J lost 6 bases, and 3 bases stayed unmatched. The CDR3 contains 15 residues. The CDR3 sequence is CASSIEIAGANEQFF. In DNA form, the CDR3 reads TGTGCCAGTAGTATAGAAATAGCGGGAGCCAATGAGCAGTTCTTC.

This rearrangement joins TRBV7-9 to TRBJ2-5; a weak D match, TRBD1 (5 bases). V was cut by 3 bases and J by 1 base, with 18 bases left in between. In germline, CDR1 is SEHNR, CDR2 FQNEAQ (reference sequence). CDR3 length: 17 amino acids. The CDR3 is CASSFKRSGRVQETQYF. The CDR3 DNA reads TGTGCCAGCAGCTTTAAAAGGAGTGGCAGGGTCCAAGAGACCCAGTACTTC.

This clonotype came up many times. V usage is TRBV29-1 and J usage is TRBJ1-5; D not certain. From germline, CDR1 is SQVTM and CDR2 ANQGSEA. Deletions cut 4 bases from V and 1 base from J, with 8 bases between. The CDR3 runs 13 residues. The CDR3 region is CSVVFKSNQPQHF. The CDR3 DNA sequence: TGCAGCGTTGTATTCAAGAGCAATCAGCCCCAGCATTTT.

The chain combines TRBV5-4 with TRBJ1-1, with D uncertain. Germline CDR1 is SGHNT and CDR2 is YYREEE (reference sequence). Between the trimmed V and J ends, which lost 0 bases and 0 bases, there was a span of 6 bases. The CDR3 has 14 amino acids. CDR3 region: CASSLDGVNTEAFF. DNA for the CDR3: TGTGCCAGCAGCTTGGACGGGGTGAACACTGAAGCTTTCTTT.

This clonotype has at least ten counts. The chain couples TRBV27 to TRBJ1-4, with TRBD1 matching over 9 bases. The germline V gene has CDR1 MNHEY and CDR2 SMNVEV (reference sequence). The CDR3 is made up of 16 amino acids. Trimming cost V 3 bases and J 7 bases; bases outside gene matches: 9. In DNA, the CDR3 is TGTGCCAGCAGTTTCCTTGACAGGGGGTTGGTTGAAAAACTGTTTTTT. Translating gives CASSFLDRGLVEKLFF.

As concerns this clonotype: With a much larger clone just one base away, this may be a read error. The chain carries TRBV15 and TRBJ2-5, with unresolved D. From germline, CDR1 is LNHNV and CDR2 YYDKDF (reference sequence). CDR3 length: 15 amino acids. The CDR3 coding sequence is TGTGGCACCAGCAGAGTAGAGTACTCAAAAGAGACCCAGTACTTC. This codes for CGTSRVEYSKETQYF.

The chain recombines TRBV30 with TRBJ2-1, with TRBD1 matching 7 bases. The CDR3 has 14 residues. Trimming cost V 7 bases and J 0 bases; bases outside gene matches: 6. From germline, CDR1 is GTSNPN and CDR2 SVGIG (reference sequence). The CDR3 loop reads CAFRDRHSYNEQFF. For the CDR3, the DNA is TGTGCCTTTCGGGACAGACACTCCTACAATGAGCAGTTCTTC.

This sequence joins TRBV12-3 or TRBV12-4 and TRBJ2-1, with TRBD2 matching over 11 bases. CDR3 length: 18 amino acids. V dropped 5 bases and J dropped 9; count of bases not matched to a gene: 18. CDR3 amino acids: CASSPMIGLLAGEGEQFF. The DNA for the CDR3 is TGTGCCAGCAGTCCAATGATTGGATTACTAGCGGGGGAGGGTGAGCAGTTCTTC.

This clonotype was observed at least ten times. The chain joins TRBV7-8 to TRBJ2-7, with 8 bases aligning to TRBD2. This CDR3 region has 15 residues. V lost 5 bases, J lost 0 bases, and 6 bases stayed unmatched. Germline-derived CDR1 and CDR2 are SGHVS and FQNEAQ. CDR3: CASSHPGGASYEQYF. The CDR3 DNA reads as TGTGCCAGCAGCCACCCCGGGGGGGCCTCCTACGAGCAGTACTTC.

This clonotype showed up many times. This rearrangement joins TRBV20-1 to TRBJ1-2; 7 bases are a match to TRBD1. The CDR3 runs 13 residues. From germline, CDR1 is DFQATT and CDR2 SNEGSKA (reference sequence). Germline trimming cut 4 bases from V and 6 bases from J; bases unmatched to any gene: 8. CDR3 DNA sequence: TGCAGTGCTATGGCAGGGGGTGAGGATGGCTACACCTTC. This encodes CSAMAGGEDGYTF.

The DNA of the CDR3 is TGTGCCAGCAGTGAAGTGGGACTACGACTCGCGAACACCGGGGAGCTGTTTTTT. The encoded protein is CASSEVGLRLANTGELFF. V gene TRBV6-1 combines with J gene TRBJ2-2, with TRBD2 identical over 7 bases. Germline assignment: CDR1 MNHNS and CDR2 SASEGT. CDR3 length: 18 amino acids. With V trimmed by 1 base and J by 0 bases, 8 bases remained unmatched.

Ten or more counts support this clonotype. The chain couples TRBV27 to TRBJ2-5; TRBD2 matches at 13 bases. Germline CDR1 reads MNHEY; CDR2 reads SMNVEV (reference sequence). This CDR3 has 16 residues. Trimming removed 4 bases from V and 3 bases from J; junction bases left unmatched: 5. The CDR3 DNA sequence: TGTGCCAGCAGTTCAGGGACTAGCGGGGCTGAAGAGACCCAGTACTTC. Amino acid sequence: CASSSGTSGAEETQYF.

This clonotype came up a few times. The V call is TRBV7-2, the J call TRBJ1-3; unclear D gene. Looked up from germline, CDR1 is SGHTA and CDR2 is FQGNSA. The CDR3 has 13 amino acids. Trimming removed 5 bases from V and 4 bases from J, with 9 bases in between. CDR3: CASSPAGGNTIYF. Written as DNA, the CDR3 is TGTGCCAGCAGCCCCGCCGGGGGAAACACCATATATTTT.

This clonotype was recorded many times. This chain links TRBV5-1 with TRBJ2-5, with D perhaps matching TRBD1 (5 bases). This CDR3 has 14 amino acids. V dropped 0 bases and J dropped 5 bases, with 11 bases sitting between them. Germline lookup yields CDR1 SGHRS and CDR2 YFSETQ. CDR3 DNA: TGCGCCAGCAGCTTGGAAGGACAAGGGGAGACCCAGTACTTC. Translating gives CASSLEGQGETQYF.

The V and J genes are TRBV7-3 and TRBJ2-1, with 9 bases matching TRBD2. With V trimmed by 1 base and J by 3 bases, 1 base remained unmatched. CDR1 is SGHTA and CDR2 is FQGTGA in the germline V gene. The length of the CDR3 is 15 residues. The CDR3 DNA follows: TGTGCCAGCAGCTTAAGCGGGGGGGGCTACAATGAGCAGTTCTTC. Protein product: CASSLSGGGYNEQFF.

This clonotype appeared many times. In DNA, the CDR3 is TGTGCCAGCAGTTTTCCAAACGGGCACGAGCAGTACTTC. Translated: CASSFPNGHEQYF. V is TRBV28 and J is TRBJ2-7; D unresolved. Trimming stripped 3 bases from V and 5 bases from J, with 11 bases between. CDR3 size: 13 residues. The germline CDR1 and CDR2 sequences are MDHEN and SYDVKM.